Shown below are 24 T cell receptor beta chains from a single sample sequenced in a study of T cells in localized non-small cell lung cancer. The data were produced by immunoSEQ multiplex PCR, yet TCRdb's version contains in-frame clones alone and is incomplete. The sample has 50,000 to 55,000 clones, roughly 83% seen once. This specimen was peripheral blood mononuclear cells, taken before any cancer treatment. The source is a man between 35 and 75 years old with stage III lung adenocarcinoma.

Written as DNA, the CDR3 is TGTGCCAGCAGCCCCGAGTTCGGGGTAGGGGAGACCCAGTACTTC. Residues: CASSPEFGVGETQYF. The V and J genes are TRBV9 and TRBJ2-5; tentatively, D is TRBD2 (5 bases). Per the germline V gene, CDR1 is SGDLS and CDR2 is YYNGEE. The CDR3 runs to 15 residues. Trimming took 4 bases from V and 5 from J, leaving 18 bases between them.

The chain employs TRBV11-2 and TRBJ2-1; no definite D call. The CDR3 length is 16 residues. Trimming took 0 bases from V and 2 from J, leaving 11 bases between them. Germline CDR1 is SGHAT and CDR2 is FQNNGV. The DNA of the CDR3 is TGTGCCAGCAGCTTAGATACAGCGACCGCCTACAATGAGCAGTTCTTC. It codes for CASSLDTATAYNEQFF.

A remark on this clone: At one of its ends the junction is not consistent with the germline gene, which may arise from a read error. CDR3 loop: CASTLDLGLTQYF. The DNA of the CDR3 is TGTGCCAGCACCTTAGACCTTGGATTGACCCAGTACTTC. V is TRBV7-9 and J is TRBJ2-5, with D unresolved. The CDR3 has 13 amino acids. Germline values: CDR1 SEHNR, CDR2 FQNEAQ (reference sequence). The full variable domain, with the rest looked up from reference TRBV7-9 and TRBJ2-5, is DTGVSQNPRHKITKRGQNVTFRCDPISEHNRLYWYRQTLGQGPEFLTYFQNEAQLEKSRLLSDRFSAERPKGSFSTLEIQRTEQGDSAMYLCASTLDLGLTQYFGPGTRLLVL.

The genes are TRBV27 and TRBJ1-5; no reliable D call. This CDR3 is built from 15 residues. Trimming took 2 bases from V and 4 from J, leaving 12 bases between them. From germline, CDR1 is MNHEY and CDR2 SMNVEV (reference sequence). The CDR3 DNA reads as TGTGCCAGCAGTTTAAAGGGTTTTGGTAATCAGCCCCAGCATTTT. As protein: CASSLKGFGNQPQHF.

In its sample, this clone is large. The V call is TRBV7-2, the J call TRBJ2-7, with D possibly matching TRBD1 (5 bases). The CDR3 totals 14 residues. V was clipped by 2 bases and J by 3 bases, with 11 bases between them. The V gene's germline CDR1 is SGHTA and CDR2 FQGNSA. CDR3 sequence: CASSLNTGHYEQYF. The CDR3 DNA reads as TGTGCCAGCAGCTTAAATACAGGTCACTACGAGCAGTACTTC.

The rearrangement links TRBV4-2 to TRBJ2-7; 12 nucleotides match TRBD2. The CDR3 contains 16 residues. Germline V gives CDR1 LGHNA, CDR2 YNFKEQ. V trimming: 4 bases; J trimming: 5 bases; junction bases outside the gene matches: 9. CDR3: CASSPRLAGDRDEQYF. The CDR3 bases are TGTGCCAGCAGCCCCCGACTAGCGGGAGATAGGGACGAGCAGTACTTC.

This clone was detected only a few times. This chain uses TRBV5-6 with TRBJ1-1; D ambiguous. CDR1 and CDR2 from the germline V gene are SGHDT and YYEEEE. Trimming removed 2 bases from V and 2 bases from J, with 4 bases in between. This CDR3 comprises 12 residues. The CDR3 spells CASSFGNTEAFF. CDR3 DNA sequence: TGTGCCAGCAGCTTCGGAAACACTGAAGCTTTCTTT.

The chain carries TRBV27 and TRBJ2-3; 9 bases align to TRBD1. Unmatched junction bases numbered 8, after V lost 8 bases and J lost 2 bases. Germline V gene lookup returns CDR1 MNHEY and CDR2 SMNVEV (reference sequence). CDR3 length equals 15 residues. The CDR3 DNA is TGTGCCAGCTCACAGGGGGCCTTTCACACAGATACGCAGTATTTT. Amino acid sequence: CASSQGAFHTDTQYF.

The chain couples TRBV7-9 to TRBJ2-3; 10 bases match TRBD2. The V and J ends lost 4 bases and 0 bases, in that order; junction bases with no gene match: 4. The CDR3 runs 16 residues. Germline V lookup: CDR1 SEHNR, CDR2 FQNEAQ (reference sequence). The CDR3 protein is CASSSSSGGSTDTQYF. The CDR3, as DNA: TGTGCCAGCAGCTCCTCTAGCGGGGGAAGCACAGATACGCAGTATTTT.

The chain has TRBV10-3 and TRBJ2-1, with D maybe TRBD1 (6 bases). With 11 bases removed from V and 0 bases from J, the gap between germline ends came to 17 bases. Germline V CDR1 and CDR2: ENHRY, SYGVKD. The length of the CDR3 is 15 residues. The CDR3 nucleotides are TGTGCCTCAAGGACAGCTGAACGCTCCTACAATGAGCAGTTCTTC. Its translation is CASRTAERSYNEQFF.

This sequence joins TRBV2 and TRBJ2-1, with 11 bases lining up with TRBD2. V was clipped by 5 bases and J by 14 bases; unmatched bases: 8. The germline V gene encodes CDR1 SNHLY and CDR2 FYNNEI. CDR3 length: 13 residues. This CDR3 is CASSYLAGGGKFF. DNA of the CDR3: TGTGCCAGCAGTTACCTAGCGGGAGGAGGGAAGTTCTTC.

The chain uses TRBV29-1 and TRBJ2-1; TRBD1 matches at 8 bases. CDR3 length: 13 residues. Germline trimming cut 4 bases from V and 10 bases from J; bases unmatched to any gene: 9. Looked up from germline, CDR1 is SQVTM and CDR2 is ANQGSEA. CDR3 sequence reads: CSVVPGGREEQFF. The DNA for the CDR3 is TGCAGCGTTGTCCCAGGGGGCAGAGAGGAGCAGTTCTTC.

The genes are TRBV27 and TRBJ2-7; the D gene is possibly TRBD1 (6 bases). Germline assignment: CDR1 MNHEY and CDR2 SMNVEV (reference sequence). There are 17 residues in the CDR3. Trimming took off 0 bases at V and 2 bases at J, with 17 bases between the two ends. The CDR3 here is CASSLSATGLLTYEQYF. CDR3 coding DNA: TGTGCCAGCAGTTTATCAGCCACAGGGTTACTCACCTACGAGCAGTACTTC.

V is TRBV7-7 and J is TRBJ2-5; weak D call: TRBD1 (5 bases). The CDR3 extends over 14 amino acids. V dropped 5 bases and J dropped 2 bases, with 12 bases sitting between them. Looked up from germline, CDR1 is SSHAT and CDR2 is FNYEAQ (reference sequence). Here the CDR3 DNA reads TGTGCCAGCAGCCTAGGGGCAGAGCAAGAGACCCAGTACTTC. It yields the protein CASSLGAEQETQYF.

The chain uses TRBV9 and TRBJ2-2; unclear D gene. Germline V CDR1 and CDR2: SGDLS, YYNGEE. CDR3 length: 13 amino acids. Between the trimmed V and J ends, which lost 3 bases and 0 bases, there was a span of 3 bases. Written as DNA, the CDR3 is TGTGCCAGCAGCGCCGCGAACACCGGGGAGCTGTTTTTT. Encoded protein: CASSAANTGELFF.

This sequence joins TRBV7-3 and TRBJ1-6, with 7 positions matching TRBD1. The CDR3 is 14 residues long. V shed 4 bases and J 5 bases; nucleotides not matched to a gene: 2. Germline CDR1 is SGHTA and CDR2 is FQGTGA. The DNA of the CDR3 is TGTGCCAGCAGCTGGGGACAGAATAATTCACCCCTCCACTTT. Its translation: CASSWGQNNSPLHF.

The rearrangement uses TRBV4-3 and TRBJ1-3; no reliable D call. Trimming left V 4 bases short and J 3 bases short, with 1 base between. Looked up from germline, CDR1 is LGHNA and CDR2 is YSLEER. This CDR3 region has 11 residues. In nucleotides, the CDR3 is TGCGCCAGCAGCCTTGGAAACACCATATATTTT. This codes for CASSLGNTIYF.

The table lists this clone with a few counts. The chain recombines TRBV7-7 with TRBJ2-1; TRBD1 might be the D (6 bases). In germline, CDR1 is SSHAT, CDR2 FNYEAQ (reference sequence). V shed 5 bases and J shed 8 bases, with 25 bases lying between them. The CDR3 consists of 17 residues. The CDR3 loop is CASSPPPLVPRGDEQFF. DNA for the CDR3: TGTGCCAGCAGCCCCCCCCCTCTAGTCCCCAGGGGCGATGAGCAGTTCTTC.

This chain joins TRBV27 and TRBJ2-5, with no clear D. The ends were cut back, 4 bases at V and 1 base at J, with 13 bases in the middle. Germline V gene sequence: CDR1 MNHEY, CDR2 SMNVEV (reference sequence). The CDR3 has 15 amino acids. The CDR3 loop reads CASSSPRVSQETQYF. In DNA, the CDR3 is TGTGCCAGCAGTTCGCCTCGGGTATCCCAAGAGACCCAGTACTTC.

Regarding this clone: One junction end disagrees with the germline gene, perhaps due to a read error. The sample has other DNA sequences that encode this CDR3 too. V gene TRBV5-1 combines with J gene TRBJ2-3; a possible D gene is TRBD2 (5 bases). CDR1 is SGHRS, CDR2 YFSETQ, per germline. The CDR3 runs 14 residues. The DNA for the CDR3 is TGTGCCAGCAGCTTGGATCGGGGAATAGATACGCAGTATTTT. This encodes CASSLDRGIDTQYF.

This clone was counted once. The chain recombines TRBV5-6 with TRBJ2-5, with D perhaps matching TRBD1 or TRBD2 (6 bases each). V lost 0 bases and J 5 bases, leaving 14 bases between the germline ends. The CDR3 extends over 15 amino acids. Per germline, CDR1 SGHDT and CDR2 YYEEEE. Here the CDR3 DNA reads TGTGCCAGCAGCTTGGCCCAGGGGAGGCGGGAGACCCAGTACTTC. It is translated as CASSLAQGRRETQYF.

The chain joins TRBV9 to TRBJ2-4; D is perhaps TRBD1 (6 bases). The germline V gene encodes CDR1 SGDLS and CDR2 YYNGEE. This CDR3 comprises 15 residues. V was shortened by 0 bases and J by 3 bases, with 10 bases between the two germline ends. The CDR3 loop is CASSVGGLDKNIQYF. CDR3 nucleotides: TGTGCCAGCAGCGTAGGGGGGCTGGACAAAAACATTCAGTACTTC.

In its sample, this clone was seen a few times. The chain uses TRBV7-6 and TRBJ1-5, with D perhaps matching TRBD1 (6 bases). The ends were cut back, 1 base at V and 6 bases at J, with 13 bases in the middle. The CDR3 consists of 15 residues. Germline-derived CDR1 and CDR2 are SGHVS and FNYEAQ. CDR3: CASSLGAGEGQPQHF. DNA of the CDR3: TGTGCCAGCAGCTTAGGGGCAGGGGAGGGTCAGCCCCAGCATTTT.

Written as DNA, the CDR3 is TGTGCCAGCAGCTTGGCAGGCGGAGAAGCCTACGAGCAGTACTTC. This translates into CASSLAGGEAYEQYF. The chain uses TRBV5-4 and TRBJ2-7; no firm D call. Germline CDR1 SGHNT, CDR2 YYREEE (reference sequence). The CDR3 has 15 residues. V was shortened by 0 bases and J by 2 bases, with 12 bases between the two germline ends.